This TCR beta chain derives from a study of identical twins. TCRdb reanalysed the 5' RACE reads using MiXCR and keeps one entry per CDR3 protein. The data hold hundreds of thousands of distinct CDR3 sequences, with approximately 6.1% observed a single time. The V end was cut by 0 bases, the J end by 1 base, with 16 bases between. CDR3 size: 18 residues. The germline V gene has CDR1 SGDLS and CDR2 YYNGEE. Study-wide results and caveats: Insertion counts were lower in abundant cord blood beta clonotypes, a trend that memory repertoires did not show.

This clonotype was counted only a few times. Its target is not known. The chain uses TRBV9 and TRBJ2-2, with unresolved D. The sequence was obtained from a man aged 18 to 29 in good health. The sequenced material came from naive T cells sorted from blood. The CDR3 is CASSVALMAALNTGELFF. In DNA, the CDR3 is TGTGCCAGCAGCGTAGCTCTAATGGCGGCCCTGAACACCGGGGAGCTGTTTTTT. The complete variable domain, with remaining parts taken from reference TRBV9 and TRBJ2-2, reads DSGVTQTPKHLITATGQRVTLRCSPRSGDLSVYWYQQSLDQGLQFLIQYYNGEERAKGNILERFSAQQFPDLHSELNLSSLELGDSALYFCASSVALMAALNTGELFFGEGSRLTVL.